This TCR beta chain was sequenced for a study of cytomegalovirus exposure and HLA in healthy donors. Whole-study findings and limits: Among the most significant clusters, several appeared linked to common viral pathogens in a later analysis. Analyzed later, most CMV-associated TCR beta chains appeared HLA-restricted. The likely origin of a cluster of highly shared sequence variants was a sequencing artifact.

Participants comprised healthy donors of bone marrow. V trimming: 6 bases; J trimming: 1 base; junction bases outside the gene matches: 9. The CDR3 spans 18 residues. Germline V gives CDR1 LNHDA, CDR2 SQIVND (reference sequence). Both 60 Vbeta primers and 13 Jbeta primers went into the PCR. This table comes from immunoSEQ multiplex PCR, and its TCRdb copy is limited to in-frame clones, with some not included. The profile shows under 200,000 clones, roughly 78% of them singletons. As regards this clone: The antigen remains undetermined.

The chain has TRBV19 and TRBJ2-3; TRBD2 aligns across 14 bases. This sequence originates from a woman aged 45-60 years in good health and CMV-seropositive. Sequencing input: PBMCs. The DNA for the CDR3 is TGTGCCAGTAGGTCCGGGACTAGCGGGAGTCTGCGCACAGATACGCAGTATTTT. Protein: CASRSGTSGSLRTDTQYF.